These T cell receptor beta chains were read from a single sample in a study of T cell responses to AZD1222 COVID-19 vaccine. The table came from immunoSEQ multiplex PCR; TCRdb's copy has only in-frame clones and leaves some out. Of 100,000 to 120,000 clones listed, about nine tenths are singletons. Sample: peripheral blood, taken on day 0 of AZD1222 vaccination. The receptors derive from an adult in good health. The CDR3 runs from the conserved cysteine through the conserved F or W. Fields, in order: CDR3 length, V gene, J gene, clone size, D gene, CDR3 protein, CDR3 DNA. The D gene is left open where the match is weak. The size field is filled for only some rows; it gives once, few, many or a size class.

len: 14
v_gene: TRBV5-1
j_gene: TRBJ2-7
abundance: NA
d_gene: TRBD2
CDR3aa: CASRGTSGNYEQYF
CDR3nt: TGCGCCAGCCGCGGGACTAGCGGGAACTACGAGCAGTACTTC

len: 17
v_gene: TRBV28
j_gene: TRBJ1-5
abundance: NA
d_gene: NA
CDR3aa: CASRSPLGGGGNQPQHF
CDR3nt: TGTGCCAGCAGGTCTCCCTTAGGGGGGGGAGGTAATCAGCCCCAGCATTTT

len: 15
v_gene: TRBV5-6
j_gene: TRBJ1-5
abundance: NA
d_gene: NA
CDR3aa: CASSLRRRAIEPQHF
CDR3nt: TGTGCCAGCAGCCTTAGGAGGCGGGCGATCGAGCCCCAGCATTTT

len: 13
v_gene: TRBV12-3/TRBV12-4
j_gene: TRBJ1-3
abundance: NA
d_gene: TRBD1
CDR3aa: CASSAGGGNTIYF
CDR3nt: TGTGCCAGCAGCGCAGGGGGCGGAAACACCATATATTTT

len: 16
v_gene: TRBV28
j_gene: TRBJ2-7
abundance: NA
d_gene: TRBD1
CDR3aa: CASNHQGAPSSYEQYF
CDR3nt: TGTGCCAGCAACCATCAGGGGGCTCCTAGCTCCTACGAGCAGTACTTC

len: 13
v_gene: TRBV29-1
j_gene: TRBJ1-1
abundance: NA
d_gene: NA
CDR3aa: CSALVSGNTEAFF
CDR3nt: TGCAGCGCCCTGGTGAGCGGGAACACTGAAGCTTTCTTT

len: 15
v_gene: TRBV3-1/TRBV3-2
j_gene: TRBJ2-4
abundance: NA
d_gene: TRBD1
CDR3aa: CASSQGDRAKNIQYF
CDR3nt: TGTGCCAGCAGCCAAGGGGACAGGGCCAAAAACATTCAGTACTTC

len: 13
v_gene: TRBV3-1/TRBV3-2
j_gene: TRBJ2-3
abundance: NA
d_gene: NA
CDR3aa: CASSSLVKDTQYF
CDR3nt: TGTGCCAGCAGCTCCCTGGTGAAAGATACGCAGTATTTT

len: 13
v_gene: TRBV10-1
j_gene: TRBJ2-7
abundance: NA
d_gene: NA
CDR3aa: CASSESKGVEQYF
CDR3nt: TGCGCCAGCAGTGAGTCCAAAGGGGTCGAGCAGTACTTC

len: 17
v_gene: TRBV28
j_gene: TRBJ1-2
abundance: NA
d_gene: NA
CDR3aa: CASSSEAKRGAYYGYTF
CDR3nt: TGTGCCAGCAGTTCCGAAGCCAAAAGGGGTGCATACTATGGCTACACCTTC

len: 14
v_gene: TRBV19
j_gene: TRBJ1-1
abundance: NA
d_gene: NA
CDR3aa: CASSMLGGNTEAFF
CDR3nt: TGTGCCAGTAGTATGCTAGGAGGTAACACTGAAGCTTTCTTT

len: 14
v_gene: TRBV9
j_gene: TRBJ1-4
abundance: NA
d_gene: NA
CDR3aa: CASSGGGVNEKLFF
CDR3nt: TGTGCCAGCAGCGGGGGTGGGGTGAATGAAAAACTGTTTTTT

len: 15
v_gene: TRBV7-9
j_gene: TRBJ1-1
abundance: NA
d_gene: NA
CDR3aa: CASSLQNSDSEEAFF
CDR3nt: TGTGCCAGCAGCTTACAGAATTCGGACAGTGAAGAAGCTTTCTTT

len: 11
v_gene: TRBV4-1
j_gene: TRBJ2-1
abundance: few
d_gene: NA
CDR3aa: CASSQVNEQFF
CDR3nt: TGCGCCAGCAGCCAAGTAAATGAGCAGTTCTTC

len: 18
v_gene: TRBV19
j_gene: TRBJ2-2
abundance: NA
d_gene: TRBD2
CDR3aa: CASSILAGGSLNTGELFF
CDR3nt: TGTGCCAGTAGTATACTAGCGGGGGGTTCACTTAACACCGGGGAGCTGTTTTTT

len: 15
v_gene: TRBV7-2
j_gene: TRBJ2-1
abundance: NA
d_gene: NA
CDR3aa: CASSQTGTTYNEQFF
CDR3nt: TGTGCCAGCAGCCAAACCGGGACGACCTACAATGAGCAGTTCTTC

len: 15
v_gene: TRBV5-6
j_gene: TRBJ2-5
abundance: NA
d_gene: NA
CDR3aa: CASSKALQYQETQYF
CDR3nt: TGTGCCAGCAGCAAAGCTCTCCAGTACCAAGAGACCCAGTACTTC

len: 13
v_gene: TRBV30
j_gene: TRBJ1-3
abundance: NA
d_gene: NA
CDR3aa: CAWSQPSGNTIYF
CDR3nt: TGTGCCTGGAGTCAGCCATCTGGAAACACCATATATTTT

len: 13
v_gene: TRBV2
j_gene: TRBJ1-2
abundance: NA
d_gene: TRBD1
CDR3aa: CASSERQGNGYTF
CDR3nt: TGTGCCAGCAGTGAGCGACAGGGGAACGGCTACACCTTC

len: 16
v_gene: TRBV28
j_gene: TRBJ1-4
abundance: NA
d_gene: TRBD1
CDR3aa: CASSQWTGPTNEKLFF
CDR3nt: TGTGCCAGCAGTCAATGGACAGGCCCAACTAATGAAAAACTGTTTTTT

len: 14
v_gene: TRBV5-5
j_gene: TRBJ1-4
abundance: NA
d_gene: NA
CDR3aa: CASSSGATNEKLFF
CDR3nt: TGTGCCAGCAGCTCAGGGGCAACTAATGAAAAACTGTTTTTT

len: 15
v_gene: TRBV11-2
j_gene: TRBJ1-1
abundance: NA
d_gene: TRBD1
CDR3aa: CASSSEGQGATEAFF
CDR3nt: TGTGCCAGCAGCTCTGAGGGACAGGGGGCAACTGAAGCTTTCTTT

len: 15
v_gene: TRBV3-1/TRBV3-2
j_gene: TRBJ1-6
abundance: NA
d_gene: TRBD1
CDR3aa: CASSQDLGGMSPLHF
CDR3nt: TGTGCCAGCAGCCAAGATTTAGGGGGCATGTCACCCCTCCACTTT

len: 15
v_gene: TRBV4-2
j_gene: TRBJ1-6
abundance: NA
d_gene: NA
CDR3aa: CASSQTRQSNSPLHF
CDR3nt: TGTGCCAGCAGCCAAACCCGACAGTCCAATTCACCCCTCCACTTT

len: 15
v_gene: TRBV5-1
j_gene: TRBJ1-4
abundance: NA
d_gene: NA
CDR3aa: CASRRAESINEKLFF
CDR3nt: TGCGCCTCCCGCCGGGCAGAATCTATTAATGAAAAACTGTTTTTT

len: 15
v_gene: TRBV5-1
j_gene: TRBJ1-5
abundance: NA
d_gene: NA
CDR3aa: CASSLEGRSNQPQHF
CDR3nt: TGCGCCAGCAGCTTGGAAGGGAGGAGCAATCAGCCCCAGCATTTT

len: 13
v_gene: TRBV10-3
j_gene: TRBJ1-6
abundance: once
d_gene: NA
CDR3aa: CAISGTENSPLHF
CDR3nt: TGTGCCATCAGTGGGACAGAGAATTCACCCCTCCACTTT

len: 11
v_gene: TRBV28
j_gene: TRBJ1-1
abundance: few
d_gene: NA
CDR3aa: CASQGNTEAFF
CDR3nt: TGTGCCAGCCAAGGGAACACTGAAGCTTTCTTT

len: 10
v_gene: TRBV29-1
j_gene: TRBJ1-2
abundance: NA
d_gene: NA
CDR3aa: CDDGDYGYTF
CDR3nt: TGCGACGACGGCGATTATGGCTACACCTTC

len: 14
v_gene: TRBV30
j_gene: TRBJ1-4
abundance: NA
d_gene: NA
CDR3aa: CAWRQGMANEKLFF
CDR3nt: TGTGCCTGGAGGCAGGGGATGGCTAATGAAAAACTGTTTTTT

len: 15
v_gene: TRBV3-1/TRBV3-2
j_gene: TRBJ2-3
abundance: NA
d_gene: NA
CDR3aa: CASSPGAIITDTQYF
CDR3nt: TGTGCCAGCAGTCCCGGGGCAATAATTACAGATACGCAGTATTTT

len: 17
v_gene: TRBV2
j_gene: TRBJ2-3
abundance: NA
d_gene: TRBD2
CDR3aa: CASSEQRGAVSTDTQYF
CDR3nt: TGTGCCAGCAGTGAGCAGCGGGGGGCCGTTAGCACAGATACGCAGTATTTT

len: 14
v_gene: TRBV19
j_gene: TRBJ2-1
abundance: NA
d_gene: NA
CDR3aa: CASSIDHRFNEQFF
CDR3nt: TGTGCCAGTAGTATAGATCATAGGTTCAATGAGCAGTTCTTC

len: 15
v_gene: TRBV19
j_gene: TRBJ1-5
abundance: once
d_gene: TRBD1
CDR3aa: CASRTVGQGNQPQHF
CDR3nt: TGTGCCAGTAGAACCGTGGGACAGGGAAATCAGCCCCAGCATTTT

len: 16
v_gene: TRBV11-3
j_gene: TRBJ2-2
abundance: NA
d_gene: TRBD1
CDR3aa: CASSFEGALMAGELFF
CDR3nt: TGTGCCAGCAGCTTCGAGGGGGCTTTAATGGCCGGGGAGCTGTTTTTT

len: 12
v_gene: TRBV5-6
j_gene: TRBJ1-1
abundance: once
d_gene: TRBD1
CDR3aa: CASSLRTGGAFF
CDR3nt: TGTGCCAGCAGCTTACGGACAGGGGGCGCTTTCTTT

len: 12
v_gene: TRBV19
j_gene: TRBJ1-6
abundance: NA
d_gene: NA
CDR3aa: CASSTPRRPLHF
CDR3nt: TGTGCCAGTAGTACTCCGCGTCGGCCCCTCCACTTT

len: 14
v_gene: TRBV27
j_gene: TRBJ1-2
abundance: NA
d_gene: TRBD1
CDR3aa: CASSFQGGNYGYTF
CDR3nt: TGTGCCAGCAGCTTTCAGGGGGGTAACTATGGCTACACCTTC

len: 15
v_gene: TRBV5-4
j_gene: TRBJ1-2
abundance: NA
d_gene: TRBD1
CDR3aa: CASTPTPDRGYGYTF
CDR3nt: TGTGCCAGCACCCCCACCCCGGACAGGGGCTATGGCTACACCTTC

len: 17
v_gene: TRBV5-6
j_gene: TRBJ1-1
abundance: NA
d_gene: TRBD1
CDR3aa: CASSKPGQGVRNTEAFF
CDR3nt: TGTGCCAGCAGCAAGCCGGGACAGGGGGTTCGAAACACTGAAGCTTTCTTT

len: 14
v_gene: TRBV4-1
j_gene: TRBJ2-7
abundance: NA
d_gene: NA
CDR3aa: CASSQAHRAVEQYF
CDR3nt: TGCGCCAGCAGCCAAGCTCACAGGGCCGTCGAGCAGTACTTC

len: 15
v_gene: TRBV7-8
j_gene: TRBJ2-3
abundance: NA
d_gene: NA
CDR3aa: CASSSAGARTDTQYF
CDR3nt: TGTGCCAGCAGCTCCGCGGGGGCCCGCACAGATACGCAGTATTTT

len: 13
v_gene: TRBV25-1
j_gene: TRBJ2-1
abundance: once
d_gene: NA
CDR3aa: CASSETEYNEQFF
CDR3nt: TGTGCCAGCAGTGAAACAGAATACAATGAGCAGTTCTTC

len: 13
v_gene: TRBV11-2
j_gene: TRBJ2-7
abundance: NA
d_gene: NA
CDR3aa: CASSLVVGYEQYF
CDR3nt: TGTGCCAGCAGCTTAGTGGTGGGCTACGAGCAGTACTTC

len: 11
v_gene: TRBV7-9
j_gene: TRBJ1-1
abundance: NA
d_gene: NA
CDR3aa: CASRLQGPAFF
CDR3nt: TGTGCCAGCAGGTTACAGGGTCCGGCTTTCTTT

len: 13
v_gene: TRBV6-5
j_gene: TRBJ2-5
abundance: NA
d_gene: NA
CDR3aa: CASSYSGFETQYF
CDR3nt: TGTGCCAGCAGTTACTCAGGCTTCGAGACCCAGTACTTC

len: 13
v_gene: TRBV19
j_gene: TRBJ1-6
abundance: once
d_gene: TRBD1
CDR3aa: CASSAGGNSPLHF
CDR3nt: TGTGCCAGTAGCGCAGGGGGTAATTCACCCCTCCACTTT

len: 17
v_gene: TRBV18
j_gene: TRBJ2-4
abundance: NA
d_gene: NA
CDR3aa: CASSPTAGALAKNIQYF
CDR3nt: TGTGCCAGCTCACCTACCGCGGGGGCCCTAGCCAAAAACATTCAGTACTTC

len: 13
v_gene: TRBV7-3
j_gene: TRBJ2-3
abundance: once
d_gene: NA
CDR3aa: CASSFDHTDTQYF
CDR3nt: TGTGCCAGCAGCTTCGACCACACAGATACGCAGTATTTT